This TCR beta chain derives from a study of CD8+ T cells in alopecia areata. General study findings and limits: Across lesional scalp, and particularly alopecia totalis/universalis, clonality surpassed that of normal scalp. In scalp samples, resident alphabeta T cells of normal skin are also sequenced.

The CDR3 contains 13 residues. CDR1 is MNHEY and CDR2 is SMNVEV in the germline V gene (reference sequence). Trimming shortened V by 7 bases and J by 6 bases, and 12 bases separated the two germline ends. To note about this clone: What it binds is unknown.

Reverse transcription of extracted RNA yielded cDNA, which provided the sequencing template. The repertoire was sequenced with immunoSEQ multiplex PCR; TCRdb's copy has only in-frame clones and lacks some. The repertoire holds about 200,000 clones, with roughly 57% as singletons. It was from alopecia areata patients that lesional scalp punch biopsies and peripheral blood were collected. The clonotype originates from a human donor with alopecia areata. The rearrangement links TRBV27 to TRBJ2-2; D possibly corresponds to TRBD2 (5 bases). The starting material was CD4+ T cells sorted from blood, obtained at week 0. CDR3 protein: CASTQSGSGELFF. CDR3 nucleotide sequence: TGTGCCAGCACCCAGTCGGGGTCCGGGGAGCTGTTTTTT.